A single sample is the source of the 30 T cell receptor beta chains below, sequenced in a study of CD8+CD57+ T cells in acquired aplastic anemia. TCR beta VDJ and CDR3 were profiled, and genomic DNA was the template. TCRdb processed the reads anew with MiXCR; each CDR3 protein has one entry. This table holds hundreds of thousands of distinct CDR3 sequences, roughly 64% found once. The sequencing sample was made of sorted CD4+, CD8+, or CD8+CD57+ T cells (not recorded which) from PBMCs. Receptor source: a human donor in good health, serving as a control.

Ten or more counts support this clonotype. The chain is built from TRBV7-9 and TRBJ2-1; perhaps TRBD1 as D (6 bases). Germline assignment: CDR1 SEHNR and CDR2 FQNEAQ (reference sequence). This CDR3 has 11 residues. V shed 11 bases and J shed 8 bases, with 13 bases lying between them. CDR3 in amino acids: CAPEGVDEQFF. The CDR3 DNA follows: TGTGCCCCCGAGGGGGTTGATGAGCAGTTCTTC.

This clonotype was seen only a few times. J is TRBJ1-5 and V is TRBV19; 7 positions match TRBD1. The ends lost 8 bases at V and 0 bases at J; junction bases unmatched: 4. Germline CDR1 reads LNHDA; CDR2 reads SQIVND (reference sequence). The CDR3 totals 14 residues. The CDR3 here is CASVGTDSNQPQHF. CDR3 DNA sequence: TGTGCCAGTGTCGGGACAGATAGCAATCAGCCCCAGCATTTT.

The table lists this clonotype with many counts. The DNA for the CDR3 is TGTGCCAGCGGTTCCATTAGGGGGCTGAATTCACCCCTCCACTTT. Encoded protein: CASGSIRGLNSPLHF. This chain joins TRBV5-8 and TRBJ1-6; TRBD1 agrees at 7 bases. Germline loops: CDR1 SGHTS, CDR2 YDEGEE. V shed 7 bases, J shed 7 bases, and the junction held 11 bases outside the gene matches. The CDR3 length is 15 residues.

The table lists this clonotype with many counts. This sequence joins TRBV19 and TRBJ2-2; TRBD1 aligns across 7 bases. The CDR3 sequence is 14 residues long. CDR1 and CDR2 from the germline V gene are LNHDA and SQIVND (reference sequence). The V gene end was trimmed by 6 bases and the J gene end by 6 bases; junction bases not matched to a gene: 7. CDR3 nucleotide sequence: TGTGCCAGTAGGAACAGGGGCCCCGCCGGGGAGCTGTTTTTT. It encodes CASRNRGPAGELFF.

J is TRBJ2-7 and V is TRBV20-1; weak D call: TRBD2 (5 bases). The length of the CDR3 is 12 residues. The V end lost 0 bases, the J end lost 10 bases, and 13 bases lay between the germline ends. Per germline, CDR1 DFQATT and CDR2 SNEGSKA (reference sequence). CDR3: CSARDCTAVQYF. Written as DNA, the CDR3 is TGCAGTGCTAGAGACTGTACAGCGGTACAGTACTTC.

The chain couples TRBV7-2 to TRBJ2-1, with 13 bases identical to TRBD2. The length of the CDR3 is 16 residues. Looked up from germline, CDR1 is SGHTA and CDR2 is FQGNSA. Unmatched junction bases numbered 5, after V lost 5 bases and J lost 4 bases. DNA of the CDR3: TGTGCCAGCAGCGCGCGGACTAGCGGGAGTTACAATGAGCAGTTCTTC. Its translation is CASSARTSGSYNEQFF.

Note on this clonotype: At one of its ends the junction is not consistent with the germline gene, which may arise from a read error. This sequence joins TRBV7-3 and TRBJ2-3, with D perhaps matching TRBD1 or TRBD2 (7 bases each). The CDR3 runs to 13 residues. CDR1 is SGHTA, CDR2 FQGTGA, per germline. CDR3 sequence: CASRGGWAGTQYF. The CDR3 DNA reads TGCGCCAGCAGGGGGGGGTGGGCAGGTACGCAGTATTTT.

The chain joins TRBV7-2 to TRBJ1-3; D not resolved. This CDR3 comprises 16 residues. The V gene lost 4 bases and the J gene lost 12 bases, with 25 bases spanning the gap. Per the germline V gene, CDR1 is SGHTA and CDR2 is FQGNSA. This CDR3 is CASSSGAPAEAQNIYF. The CDR3 DNA follows: TGTGCCAGCAGCTCCGGTGCCCCCGCAGAGGCCCAGAACATATATTTT.

Regarding this clonotype: A much larger clone sits a single nucleotide away, making a read error possible. This sequence joins TRBV12-3 or TRBV12-4 and TRBJ2-2, with a weak D call TRBD1 (6 bases). Trimming cost V 8 bases and J 9 bases, with 22 bases left between them. The CDR3 runs 15 residues. The CDR3 sequence: CASDSGSGVHRELFF. As DNA, the CDR3 is TGTGCCAGCGATTCCGGGTCAGGGGTTCACCGGGAGCTGTTTTTT.

Points on this clonotype: Likely a read error: the CDR3 ends without its conserved phenylalanine or tryptophan. The DNA is omitted, as the CDR3 cannot be located on it reliably, and the CDR3 follows TCRdb's listing. The chain recombines TRBV10-3 with TRBJ1-4. Germline values: CDR1 ENHRY, CDR2 SYGVKD. The CDR3 spans 13 amino acids, including both terminal residues. The CDR3 loop is CASSESPALTIFS.

This clonotype was found a few times. The germline gene is not matched at one end of the junction; a read error may be the cause. The chain joins TRBV29-1 to TRBJ2-5, with 7 bases that match TRBD2. Looked up from germline, CDR1 is SQVTM and CDR2 is ANQGSEA. This CDR3 region has 13 residues. The CDR3 DNA reads TGCAGCGTTGAGGTTTTGGGGGGGAGCACCCAATACTTC. As protein: CSVEVLGGSTQYF.

This clonotype was seen a few times. The missing conserved phenylalanine or tryptophan at the end of this CDR3 makes a read error likely. The limits of the CDR3 on the DNA are not certain, so only TCRdb's listed CDR3 is given. CDR3 sequence: CASSSDRRWFQHFV. V gene TRBV19 combines with J gene TRBJ1-3; no check of the table's D call, TRBD1, against the DNA was made. The CDR3 region is 14 residues in length, termini included. From germline, CDR1 is LNHDA and CDR2 SQIVND (reference sequence).

This sequence joins TRBV5-1 and TRBJ2-1; 7 positions agree with TRBD2. The CDR3 is 15 residues long. CDR1 is SGHRS, CDR2 YFSETQ, per germline. Trimming took 6 bases from V and 5 from J; bases not matched to a gene: 11. CDR3: CASTIGGTTNNEQFF. CDR3 DNA: TGCGCCAGCACAATCGGGGGGACCACAAACAATGAGCAGTTCTTC.

In the case of this clonotype: A read error is likely, as this CDR3 ends without the conserved phenylalanine or tryptophan. The chain carries TRBV7-2 and TRBJ1-5; the D gene is possibly TRBD1 (5 bases). CDR1 is SGHTA and CDR2 is FQGNSA in the germline V gene. V was pared by 3 bases and J by 3 bases, with 9 bases between. The CDR3 has 14 residues. DNA for the CDR3: TGTGCCAGCAGCTTGGGGCGGGTCAATCAGCCCCAGCATTCT. Translation gives CASSLGRVNQPQHS.

This clonotype occurred a few times. The V call is TRBV30, the J call TRBJ1-2, with D possibly being TRBD1 (6 bases). This CDR3 region has 13 residues. The germline V and J ends were trimmed by 5 bases and 7 bases, with 17 bases remaining between them. CDR1 is GTSNPN, CDR2 SVGIG, per germline (reference sequence). DNA for the CDR3: TGTGCCTGGGGGGGGCATGGGGCCATTGGCTACACCTTC. The encoded protein is CAWGGHGAIGYTF.

This clonotype was recorded at least ten times. The rearrangement joins TRBV7-2 to TRBJ2-1, with TRBD2 identical over 11 bases. The CDR3 runs 17 residues. V lost 5 bases, J lost 4 bases, and 10 bases stayed unmatched. CDR1 and CDR2 from the germline V gene are SGHTA and FQGNSA. CDR3 in amino acids: CASSERRLAGGYNEQFF. The DNA of the CDR3 is TGTGCCAGCAGCGAAAGACGATTAGCGGGGGGGTACAATGAGCAGTTCTTC.

The rearrangement links TRBV5-4 to TRBJ2-7, with 7 nucleotides matching TRBD1. CDR1 and CDR2 from the germline V gene are SGHNT and YYREEE (reference sequence). The CDR3 consists of 13 residues. With V trimmed by 4 bases and J by 11 bases, 12 bases remained unmatched. CDR3 amino acids: CASSTDKDRLKYF. DNA of the CDR3: TGTGCCAGCAGCACGGACAAGGACAGGCTAAAGTACTTC.

In regard to this clonotype: A junction boundary mismatches the germline segment, possibly from a read error. This chain uses TRBV7-9 with TRBJ1-3; D unclear. CDR3 size: 15 residues. Germline CDR1 and CDR2: SEHNR and FQNEAQ (reference sequence). CDR3 sequence reads: CASSQGREIGNTIYF. CDR3 bases: TGCGCCAGCAGCCAAGGCCGGGAGATTGGAAACACCATATATTTT. The full variable domain, in which reference TRBV7-9 and TRBJ1-3 provide the parts outside the CDR3, is DTGVSQNPRHKITKRGQNVTFRCDPISEHNRLYWYRQTLGQGPEFLTYFQNEAQLEKSRLLSDRFSAERPKGSFSTLEIQRTEQGDSAMYLCASSQGREIGNTIYFGEGSWLTVV.

The chain combines TRBV15 with TRBJ1-5; D gene ambiguous. The CDR3 contains 15 residues. V dropped 2 bases and J dropped 5 bases, with 13 bases sitting between them. Germline V gene data show CDR1 as LNHNV and CDR2 as YYDKDF (reference sequence). CDR3 amino acids: CATSRLEGVDQPQHF. As DNA, the CDR3 is TGTGCCACCAGCAGACTCGAGGGAGTGGATCAGCCCCAGCATTTT.

This clonotype was recorded once. The V call is TRBV20-1, the J call TRBJ1-4; D remains unclear. Germline V gene data show CDR1 as DFQATT and CDR2 as SNEGSKA (reference sequence). CDR3 length equals 15 residues. V was pared by 6 bases and J by 6 bases, with 20 bases between. The CDR3 DNA reads as TGCAGTGCCGCACTCCCGAGGTCATCGGATGAAAAACTGTTTTTT. Translated, it gives CSAALPRSSDEKLFF.

As concerns this clonotype: Because it lacks the conserved phenylalanine or tryptophan at the end, this CDR3 is likely a read error. It is unclear where the CDR3 begins or ends on the DNA, so no DNA is shown, and the CDR3 is as TCRdb lists it. The chain carries TRBV20-1 and TRBJ2-5; the table calls TRBD2, which could not be checked here. Looked up from germline, CDR1 is DFQATT and CDR2 is SNEGSKA (reference sequence). The CDR3 has 10 amino acids, counting both end residues. The CDR3 reads CSARDIAGWT.

The chain recombines TRBV19 with TRBJ1-5, with D perhaps matching TRBD1 (5 bases). The CDR3 sequence is 13 residues long. The V end was cut by 4 bases, the J end by 5 bases, with 9 bases between. CDR1 and CDR2 (germline): LNHDA, SQIVND (reference sequence). CDR3: CASSRGTYQPQHF. The DNA for the CDR3 is TGTGCCAGTAGTAGGGGCACCTATCAGCCCCAGCATTTT.

At least ten counts were recorded for this clonotype. The chain is built from TRBV5-8 and TRBJ2-7; no definite D call. The CDR3 sequence is 14 residues long. CDR1 is SGHTS, CDR2 YDEGEE, per germline. V shed 1 base and J shed 3 bases, with 11 bases lying between them. The CDR3, as DNA: TGTGCCAGCAGCTTGTCTCCAGGAGTCTACGAGCAGTACTTC. Residues: CASSLSPGVYEQYF.

Regarding this clonotype: This may be a read error, as it is one base from a much larger clone. The chain links TRBV7-2 to TRBJ2-3; 11 positions agree with TRBD2. J gave up 0 bases and V 6 bases, and 2 bases lay outside the gene matches. Germline assignment: CDR1 SGHTA and CDR2 FQGNSA. This CDR3 region has 15 residues. The CDR3 sequence is CASRSSGGSTDTQYF. CDR3 DNA: TGTGCCAGCAGATCTAGCGGGGGGAGCACAGATACGCAGTATTTT.

At least ten counts were recorded for this clonotype. This chain links TRBV5-1 with TRBJ1-4; the D gene is possibly TRBD1 (6 bases). The CDR3 has 15 residues. CDR1 and CDR2 (germline): SGHRS, YFSETQ. V was pared by 4 bases and J by 4 bases, with 14 bases between. The CDR3 protein is CASSTSDRLNEKLFF. CDR3 sequence (DNA): TGCGCCAGCAGCACCTCGGACAGACTTAATGAAAAACTGTTTTTT.

The CDR3 reads CASSRAGYETQYF. CDR3 nucleotides: TGTGCCAGCAGCAGAGCCGGGTACGAGACCCAGTACTTC. The gene calls are TRBV12-3 or TRBV12-4 and TRBJ2-7; D is unresolved. The J call may be incorrect, as the DNA end agrees better with TRBJ2-5. CDR3 length: 13 amino acids.

CDR3 loop: CASSRVNQSQQLGV. Written as DNA, the CDR3 is TGTGCCAGCAGTCGCGTGAATCAATCCCAGCAGTTGGGTGTC. The gene calls are TRBV2 and TRBJ2-7; no firm D call. The CDR3 has 14 amino acids. Germline-derived CDR1 and CDR2 are SNHLY and FYNNEI.

Comment on this clonotype: The final CDR3 position lacks the conserved phenylalanine or tryptophan, pointing to a likely read error. V gene TRBV7-9 combines with J gene TRBJ2-7; tentatively, D is TRBD2 (6 bases). Germline lookup yields CDR1 SEHNR and CDR2 FQNEAQ (reference sequence). V was shortened by 3 bases and J by 6 bases, with 12 bases between the two germline ends. The CDR3 has 13 amino acids. Written as DNA, the CDR3 is TGTGCCAGCAGCTTGGGGCTGCGGGGCGAGCAGTACTTG. It translates to CASSLGLRGEQYL.

The CDR3 DNA follows: TGTGCCATCAGTGTGGGCGGGGGGAACGGCGGGGAGCTGTTTTTT. Protein product: CAISVGGGNGGELFF. The chain employs TRBV10-3 and TRBJ2-2; TRBD2 matches 8 bases. V lost 4 bases, J lost 7 bases, and 8 bases stayed unmatched. CDR1 and CDR2 from the germline V gene are ENHRY and SYGVKD. The length of the CDR3 is 15 residues.

V usage is TRBV15 and J usage is TRBJ2-7, with 7 positions matching TRBD1. CDR3 length equals 12 residues. V lost 4 bases to trimming and J lost 9 bases; unmatched junction nucleotides: 6. Germline CDR1 is LNHNV and CDR2 is YYDKDF (reference sequence). The CDR3 loop reads CATSITGAVQYF. The DNA of the CDR3 is TGTGCCACCAGCATAACAGGGGCTGTGCAGTACTTC.